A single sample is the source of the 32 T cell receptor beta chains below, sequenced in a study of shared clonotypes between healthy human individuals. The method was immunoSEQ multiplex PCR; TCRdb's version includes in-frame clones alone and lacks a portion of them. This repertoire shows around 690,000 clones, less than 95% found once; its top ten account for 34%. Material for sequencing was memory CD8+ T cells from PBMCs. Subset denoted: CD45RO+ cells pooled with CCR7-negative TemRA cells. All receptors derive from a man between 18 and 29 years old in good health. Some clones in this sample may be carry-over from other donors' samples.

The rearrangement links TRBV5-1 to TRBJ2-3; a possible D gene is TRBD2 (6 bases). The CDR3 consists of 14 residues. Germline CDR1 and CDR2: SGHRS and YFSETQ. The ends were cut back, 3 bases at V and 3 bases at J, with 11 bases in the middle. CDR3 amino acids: CASSWTAGTDTQYF. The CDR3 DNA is TGCGCCAGCAGCTGGACCGCGGGGACAGATACGCAGTATTTT. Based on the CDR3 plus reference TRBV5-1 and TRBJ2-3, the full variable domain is KAGVTQTPRYLIKTRGQQVTLSCSPISGHRSVSWYQQTPGQGLQFLFEYFSETQRNKGNFPGRFSGRQFSNSRSEMNVSTLELGDSALYLCASSWTAGTDTQYFGPGTRLTVL.

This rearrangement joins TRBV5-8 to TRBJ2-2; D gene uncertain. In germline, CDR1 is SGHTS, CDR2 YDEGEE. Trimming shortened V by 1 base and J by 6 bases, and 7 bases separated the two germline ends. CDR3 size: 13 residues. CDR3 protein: CASSLSPAGELFF. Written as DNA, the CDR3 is TGTGCCAGCAGCTTGAGCCCGGCCGGGGAGCTGTTTTTT.

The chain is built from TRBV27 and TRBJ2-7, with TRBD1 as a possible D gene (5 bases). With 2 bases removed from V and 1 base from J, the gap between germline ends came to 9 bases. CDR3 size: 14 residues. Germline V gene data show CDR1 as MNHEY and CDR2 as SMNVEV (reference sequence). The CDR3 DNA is TGTGCCAGCAGTTTAGGGGCTGTTTCCTACGAGCAGTACTTC. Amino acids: CASSLGAVSYEQYF.

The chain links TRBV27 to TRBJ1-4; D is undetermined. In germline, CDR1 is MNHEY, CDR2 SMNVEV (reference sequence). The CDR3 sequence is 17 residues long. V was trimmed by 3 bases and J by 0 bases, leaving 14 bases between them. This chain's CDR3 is CASSFSRLRATNEKLFF. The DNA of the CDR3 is TGTGCCAGCAGTTTCTCCCGCCTCAGAGCAACTAATGAAAAACTGTTTTTT.

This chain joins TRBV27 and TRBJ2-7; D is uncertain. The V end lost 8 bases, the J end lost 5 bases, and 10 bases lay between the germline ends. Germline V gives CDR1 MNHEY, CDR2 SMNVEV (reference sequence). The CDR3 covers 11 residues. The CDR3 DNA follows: TGTGCCAGCGGTCTTCCCCACGAGCAGTACTTC. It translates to CASGLPHEQYF.

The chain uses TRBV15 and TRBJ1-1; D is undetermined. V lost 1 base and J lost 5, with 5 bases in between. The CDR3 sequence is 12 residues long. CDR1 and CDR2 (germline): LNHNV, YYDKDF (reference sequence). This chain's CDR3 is CATSRVGTEAFF. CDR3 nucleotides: TGTGCCACCAGCAGAGTTGGAACTGAAGCTTTCTTT. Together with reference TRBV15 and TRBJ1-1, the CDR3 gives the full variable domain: DAMVIQNPRYQVTQFGKPVTLSCSQTLNHNVMYWYQQKSSQAPKLLFHYYDKDFNNEADTPDNFQSRRPNTSFCFLDIRSPGLGDTAMYLCATSRVGTEAFFGQGTRLTVV.

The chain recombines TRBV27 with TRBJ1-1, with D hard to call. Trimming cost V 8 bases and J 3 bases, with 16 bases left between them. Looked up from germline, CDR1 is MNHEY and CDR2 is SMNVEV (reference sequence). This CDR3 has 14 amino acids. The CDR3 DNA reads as TGTGCCAGCCGACACCGCGGTAGTTACACTGAAGCTTTCTTT. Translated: CASRHRGSYTEAFF.

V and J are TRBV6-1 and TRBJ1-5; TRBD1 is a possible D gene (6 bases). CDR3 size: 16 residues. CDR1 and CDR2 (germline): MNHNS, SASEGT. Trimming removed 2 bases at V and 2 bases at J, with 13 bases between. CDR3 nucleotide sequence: TGTGCCAGCAGTGAACTAGGGGGAAGGGGCAATCAGCCCCAGCATTTT. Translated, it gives CASSELGGRGNQPQHF.

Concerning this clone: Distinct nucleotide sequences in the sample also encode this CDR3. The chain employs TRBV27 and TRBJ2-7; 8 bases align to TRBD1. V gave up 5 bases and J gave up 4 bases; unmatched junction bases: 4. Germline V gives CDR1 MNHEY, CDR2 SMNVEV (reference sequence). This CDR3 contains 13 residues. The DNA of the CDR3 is TGTGCCAGCAGTCCAGGACAGGGATACGAGCAGTACTTC. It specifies CASSPGQGYEQYF.

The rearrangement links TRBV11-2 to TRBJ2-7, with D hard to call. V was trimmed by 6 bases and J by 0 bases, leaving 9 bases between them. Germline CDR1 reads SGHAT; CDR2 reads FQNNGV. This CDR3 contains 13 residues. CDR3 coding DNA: TGTGCCAGCAGTGCCGCACCCTCCTACGAGCAGTACTTC. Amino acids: CASSAAPSYEQYF.

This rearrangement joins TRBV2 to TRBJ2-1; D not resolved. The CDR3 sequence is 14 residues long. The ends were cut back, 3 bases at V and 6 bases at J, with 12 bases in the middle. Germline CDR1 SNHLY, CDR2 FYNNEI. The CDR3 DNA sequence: TGTGCCAGCAGTGACCCCCGGGCCACCAATGAGCAGTTCTTC. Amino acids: CASSDPRATNEQFF.

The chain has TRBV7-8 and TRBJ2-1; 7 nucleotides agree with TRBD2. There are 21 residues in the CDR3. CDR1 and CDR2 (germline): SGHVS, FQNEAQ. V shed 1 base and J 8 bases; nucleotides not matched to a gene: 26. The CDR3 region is CASSLGGLAETAVIWSHEQFF. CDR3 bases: TGTGCCAGCAGCTTAGGTGGGCTAGCGGAAACTGCGGTGATTTGGTCCCATGAGCAGTTCTTC.

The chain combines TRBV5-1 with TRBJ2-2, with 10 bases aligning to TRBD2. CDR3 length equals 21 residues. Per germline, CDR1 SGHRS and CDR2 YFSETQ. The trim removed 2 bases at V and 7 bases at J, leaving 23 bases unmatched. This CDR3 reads CASSFLPAVLSLAGAGGELFF. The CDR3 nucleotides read TGCGCCAGCAGCTTCCTGCCAGCCGTTTTGTCCCTAGCGGGAGCGGGCGGGGAGCTGTTTTTT.

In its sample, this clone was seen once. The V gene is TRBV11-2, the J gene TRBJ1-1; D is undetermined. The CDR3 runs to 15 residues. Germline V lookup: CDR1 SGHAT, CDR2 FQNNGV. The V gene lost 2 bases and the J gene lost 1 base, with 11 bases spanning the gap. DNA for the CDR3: TGTGCCAGCAGCTTACCCACCCCAACGAACACTGAAGCTTTCTTT. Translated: CASSLPTPTNTEAFF.

CDR3 residues: CASSPSLAGARFYNEQFF. The CDR3 coding sequence is TGCGCCAGCAGCCCCTCACTAGCGGGAGCTAGGTTCTACAATGAGCAGTTCTTC. This chain joins TRBV4-1 and TRBJ2-1; TRBD2 matches at 11 bases. The CDR3 totals 18 residues. The junction had 11 bases not matched to a gene; V was cut back by 4 bases and J by 3 bases. In germline, CDR1 is MGHRA, CDR2 YSYEKL.

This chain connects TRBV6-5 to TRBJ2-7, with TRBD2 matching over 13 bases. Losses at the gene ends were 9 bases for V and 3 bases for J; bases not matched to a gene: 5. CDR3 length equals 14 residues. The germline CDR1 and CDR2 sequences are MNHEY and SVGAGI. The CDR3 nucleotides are TGTGCCAGTCCGACTAGCGGGGGGAACTACGAGCAGTACTTC. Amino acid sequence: CASPTSGGNYEQYF.

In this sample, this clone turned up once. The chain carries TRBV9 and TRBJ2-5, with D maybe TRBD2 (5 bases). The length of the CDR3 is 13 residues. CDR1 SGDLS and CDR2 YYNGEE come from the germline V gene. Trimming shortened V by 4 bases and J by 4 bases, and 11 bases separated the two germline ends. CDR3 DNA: TGTGCCAGCAGCTGGACGGAGGCAGAGACCCAGTACTTC. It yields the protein CASSWTEAETQYF.

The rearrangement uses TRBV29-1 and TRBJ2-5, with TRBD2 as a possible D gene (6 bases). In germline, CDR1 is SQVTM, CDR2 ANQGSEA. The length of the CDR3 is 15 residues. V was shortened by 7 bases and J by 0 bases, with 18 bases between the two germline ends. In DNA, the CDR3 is TGCAGCGCCCTGCCGGGACTCCTATACCAAGAGACCCAGTACTTC. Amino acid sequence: CSALPGLLYQETQYF.

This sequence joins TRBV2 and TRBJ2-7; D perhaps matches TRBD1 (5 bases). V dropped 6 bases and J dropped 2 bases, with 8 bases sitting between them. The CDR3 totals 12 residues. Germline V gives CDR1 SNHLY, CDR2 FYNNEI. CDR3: CASRDIPYEQYF. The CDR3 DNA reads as TGTGCCAGCAGGGACATCCCCTACGAGCAGTACTTC.

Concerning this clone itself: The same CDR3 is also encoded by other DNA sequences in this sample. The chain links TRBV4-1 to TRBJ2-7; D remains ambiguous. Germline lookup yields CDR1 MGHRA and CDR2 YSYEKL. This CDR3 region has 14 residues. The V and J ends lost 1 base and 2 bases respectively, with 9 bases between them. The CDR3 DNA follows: TGCGCCAGCAGCCAAGTTCCAGGCCCCTACGAGCAGTACTTC. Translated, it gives CASSQVPGPYEQYF.

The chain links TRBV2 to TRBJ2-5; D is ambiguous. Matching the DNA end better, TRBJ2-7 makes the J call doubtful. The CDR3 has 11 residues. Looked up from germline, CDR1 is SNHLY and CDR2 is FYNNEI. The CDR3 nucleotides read TGTGCCACCGTTGGACGCCACGAGCAGTACTTC. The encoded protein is CATVGRHEQYF.

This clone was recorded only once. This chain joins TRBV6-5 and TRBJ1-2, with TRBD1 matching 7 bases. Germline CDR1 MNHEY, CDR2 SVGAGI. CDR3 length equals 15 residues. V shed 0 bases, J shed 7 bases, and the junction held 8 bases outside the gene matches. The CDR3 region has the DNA TGTGCCAGCAGTTACTCGATGGAGGGGGCGTTTGGCTACACCTTC. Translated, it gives CASSYSMEGAFGYTF.

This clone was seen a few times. The CDR3 DNA reads as TGTGCCAGCAGCAAATACCCGGGACAGGGGATCTCCGGGGCCAACGTCCTGACTTTC. Encoded protein: CASSKYPGQGISGANVLTF. The chain has TRBV7-2 and TRBJ2-6, with TRBD1 matching over 10 bases. The junction had 14 bases not matched to a gene; V was cut back by 5 bases and J by 4 bases. CDR1 and CDR2 from the germline V gene are SGHTA and FQGNSA. The CDR3 has 19 residues.

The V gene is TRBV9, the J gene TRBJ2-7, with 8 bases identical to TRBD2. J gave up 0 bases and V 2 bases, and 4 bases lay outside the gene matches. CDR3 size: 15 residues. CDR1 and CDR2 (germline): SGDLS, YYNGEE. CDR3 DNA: TGTGCCAGCAGCGTGAGTAGCGGGAACTCCTACGAGCAGTACTTC. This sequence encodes CASSVSSGNSYEQYF.

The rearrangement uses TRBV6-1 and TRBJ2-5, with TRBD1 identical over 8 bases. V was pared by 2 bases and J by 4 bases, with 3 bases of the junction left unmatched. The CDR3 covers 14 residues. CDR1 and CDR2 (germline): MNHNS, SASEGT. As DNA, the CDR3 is TGTGCCAGCAGTGAAAGACAGGGGCCAGAGACCCAGTACTTC. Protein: CASSERQGPETQYF.

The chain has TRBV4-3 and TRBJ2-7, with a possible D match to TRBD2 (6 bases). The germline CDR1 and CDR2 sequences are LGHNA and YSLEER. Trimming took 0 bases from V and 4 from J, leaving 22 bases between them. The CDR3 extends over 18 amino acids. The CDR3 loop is CASSQDFGFKAGRYEQYF. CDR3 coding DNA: TGCGCCAGCAGCCAAGATTTTGGGTTCAAGGCAGGGAGGTACGAGCAGTACTTC.

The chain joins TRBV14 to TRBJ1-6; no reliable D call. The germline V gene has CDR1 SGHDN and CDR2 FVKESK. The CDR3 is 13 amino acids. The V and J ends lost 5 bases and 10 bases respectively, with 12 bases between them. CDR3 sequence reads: CASSEFLRSPLHF. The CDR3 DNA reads TGTGCCAGCAGCGAATTCTTGAGATCACCCCTCCACTTT.

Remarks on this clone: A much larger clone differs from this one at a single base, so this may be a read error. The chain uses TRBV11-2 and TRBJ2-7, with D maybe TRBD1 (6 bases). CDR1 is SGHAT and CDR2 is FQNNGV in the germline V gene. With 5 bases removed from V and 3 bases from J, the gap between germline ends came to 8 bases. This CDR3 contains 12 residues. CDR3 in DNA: TGTGCCAGCAGCCAGGACAGCTACGAGCAGTACTTC. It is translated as CASSQDSYEQYF. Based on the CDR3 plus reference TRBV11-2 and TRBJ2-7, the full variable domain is EAGVAQSPRYKIIEKRQSVAFWCNPISGHATLYWYQQILGQGPKLLIQFQNNGVVDDSQLPKDRFSAERLKGVDSTLKIQPAKLEDSAVYLCASSQDSYEQYFGPGTRLTVT.

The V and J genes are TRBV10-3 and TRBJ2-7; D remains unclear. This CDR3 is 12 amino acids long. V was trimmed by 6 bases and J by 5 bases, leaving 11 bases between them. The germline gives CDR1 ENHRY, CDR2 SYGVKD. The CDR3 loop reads CAIRTVANEQYF. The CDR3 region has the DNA TGTGCCATCAGAACAGTAGCTAACGAGCAGTACTTC.

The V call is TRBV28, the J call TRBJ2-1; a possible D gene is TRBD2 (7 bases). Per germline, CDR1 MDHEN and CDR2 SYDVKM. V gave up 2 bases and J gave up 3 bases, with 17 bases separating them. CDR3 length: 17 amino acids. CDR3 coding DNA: TGTGCCAGCAGTTTAGACGGGGGGCGGTTGAACTACAATGAGCAGTTCTTC. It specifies CASSLDGGRLNYNEQFF.

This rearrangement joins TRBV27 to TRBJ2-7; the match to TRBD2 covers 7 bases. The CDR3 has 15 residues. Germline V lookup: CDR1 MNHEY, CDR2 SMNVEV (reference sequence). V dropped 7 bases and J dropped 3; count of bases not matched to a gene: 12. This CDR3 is CASTAGGRGLYEQYF. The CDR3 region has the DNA TGTGCCAGCACCGCCGGGGGGAGGGGCCTCTACGAGCAGTACTTC.

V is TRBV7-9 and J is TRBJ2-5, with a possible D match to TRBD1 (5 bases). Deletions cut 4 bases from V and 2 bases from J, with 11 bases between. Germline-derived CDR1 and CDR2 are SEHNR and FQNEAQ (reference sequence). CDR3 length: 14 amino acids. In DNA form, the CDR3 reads TGTGCCAGCAGCTCACGACAGCAGCAAGAGACCCAGTACTTC. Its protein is CASSSRQQQETQYF.